This T cell receptor (beta chain) was captured by sequencing in a study of control samples from healthy donors and cancer patients. With 4 bases removed from V and 1 base from J, the gap between germline ends came to 17 bases. Germline V CDR1 and CDR2: MGHRA, YSYEKL. This CDR3 region has 16 residues. Only in-frame clones appear in the TCRdb table, and some are missing; sequencing was by immunoSEQ multiplex PCR. The table lists roughly 130,000 clones, about 95% of them singletons, with roughly 4% in the top ten. This clonotype originated in a man aged 25-45 years in good health. Sequencing was performed on blood. The V and J genes are TRBV4-1 and TRBJ2-7; D possibly corresponds to TRBD1 (7 bases). This chain's CDR3 is CASSPSGGGVSYEQYF. The CDR3 DNA reads as TGCGCCAGCAGCCCATCCGGAGGGGGCGTATCCTACGAGCAGTACTTC.